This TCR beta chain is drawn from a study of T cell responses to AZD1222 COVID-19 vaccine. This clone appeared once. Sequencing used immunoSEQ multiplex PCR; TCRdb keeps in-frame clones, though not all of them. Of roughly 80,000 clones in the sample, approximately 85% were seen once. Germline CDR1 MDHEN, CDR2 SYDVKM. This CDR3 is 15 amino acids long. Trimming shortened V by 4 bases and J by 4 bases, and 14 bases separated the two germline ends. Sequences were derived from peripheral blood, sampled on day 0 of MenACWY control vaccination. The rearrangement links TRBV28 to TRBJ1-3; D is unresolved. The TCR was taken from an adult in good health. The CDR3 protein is CASSWAFLRGNTIYF. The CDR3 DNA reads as TGTGCCAGCAGTTGGGCCTTTCTCCGGGGAAACACCATATATTTT.